One sample yielded the 17 T cell receptor beta chains listed below, sequenced in a study of blood T cell repertoires in COVID-19. The repertoire was sequenced with immunoSEQ multiplex PCR; TCRdb's copy has only in-frame clones and lacks some. The table lists 130,000 or so clones, 88% of them singletons. Specimen: peripheral blood. These receptor sequences come from a human donor in a cohort sampled during active COVID-19.

V usage is TRBV9 and J usage is TRBJ2-1; possible D gene TRBD1, 6 bases. The CDR3 sequence is 15 residues long. The V gene lost 4 bases and the J gene lost 4 bases, with 15 bases spanning the gap. Germline V lookup: CDR1 SGDLS, CDR2 YYNGEE. CDR3: CASSPTTGFYNEQFF. The CDR3, as DNA: TGTGCCAGCAGCCCCACAACAGGGTTTTACAATGAGCAGTTCTTC.

This chain uses TRBV6-5 with TRBJ2-5; D may be TRBD1 (5 bases). CDR1 is MNHEY and CDR2 is SVGAGI in the germline V gene. This CDR3 has 13 residues. V dropped 6 bases and J dropped 2 bases, with 10 bases sitting between them. CDR3 sequence (DNA): TGTGCCAGCAGAAAAGGGGCTCAAGAGACCCAGTACTTC. Amino acids: CASRKGAQETQYF.

The chain links TRBV5-6 to TRBJ2-5, with TRBD1 matching 11 bases. Germline trimming cut 3 bases from V and 5 bases from J; bases unmatched to any gene: 6. The CDR3 length is 15 residues. Germline CDR1 reads SGHDT; CDR2 reads YYEEEE. Written as DNA, the CDR3 is TGTGCCAGCAGCTCCCGGGACAGGGGGACGGAGACCCAGTACTTC. It specifies CASSSRDRGTETQYF.

For this clone: Germline is not matched at one junction end, which may reflect a read error. This chain joins TRBV7-7 and TRBJ2-2; 10 bases are shared with TRBD2. The CDR3 has 16 residues. The V gene's germline CDR1 is SSHAT and CDR2 FNYEAQ (reference sequence). This CDR3 is CASSSTGTSVVGELFF. The CDR3 nucleotides read TGTGCTAGCAGCTCGACCGGGACTAGCGTGGTCGGGGAGCTGTTTTTT. The whole variable domain, filled in from reference TRBV7-7 and TRBJ2-2, reads GAGVSQSPRYKVTKRGQDVTLRCDPISSHATLYWYQQALGQGPEFLTYFNYEAQPDKSGLPSDRFSAERPEGSISTLTIQRTEQRDSAMYRCASSSTGTSVVGELFFGEGSRLTVL.

This chain connects TRBV3-1 (or the pseudogene TRBV3-2) to TRBJ1-1; 9 nucleotides agree with TRBD1. J gave up 6 bases and V 2 bases, and 4 bases lay outside the gene matches. Germline CDR1 and CDR2: LGHDT and YNNKEL (reference sequence). The CDR3 loop spans 14 amino acids. The CDR3 is CASSQNRGRAEAFF. The CDR3, as DNA: TGTGCCAGCAGCCAAAACAGGGGGCGGGCTGAAGCTTTCTTT.

The chain is built from TRBV12-3 or TRBV12-4 and TRBJ2-7; D is ambiguous. The CDR3 totals 12 residues. The V and J ends lost 3 bases and 1 base respectively, with 4 bases between them. CDR3 amino acids: CASSFGSYEQYF. DNA for the CDR3: TGTGCCAGCAGTTTCGGTTCCTACGAGCAGTACTTC.

CDR3 loop: CASSEAGSSYEQYF. CDR3 sequence (DNA): TGTGCCAGCAGCGAAGCGGGGAGCTCCTACGAGCAGTACTTC. This chain links TRBV11-2 with TRBJ2-7; TRBD2 aligns across 7 bases. The CDR3 is made up of 14 amino acids. Germline loops: CDR1 SGHAT, CDR2 FQNNGV. Trimming at V came to 5 bases and at J to 0 bases, leaving 4 bases not matched to a gene.

The chain uses TRBV7-2 and TRBJ2-1; D unclear. CDR3 length: 14 amino acids. V gave up 5 bases and J gave up 7 bases, with 15 bases separating them. Per germline, CDR1 SGHTA and CDR2 FQGNSA. In DNA form, the CDR3 reads TGTGCCAGCAGCCCCGGGTCCACTGAGAATGAGCAGTTCTTC. This sequence encodes CASSPGSTENEQFF. Variable domain in full (rest from reference TRBV7-2 and TRBJ2-1): GAGVSQSPSNKVTEKGKDVELRCDPISGHTALYWYRQSLGQGLEFLIYFQGNSAPDKSGLPSDRFSAERTGGSVSTLTIQRTQQEDSAVYLCASSPGSTENEQFFGPGTRLTVL.

The gene calls are TRBV5-4 and TRBJ2-3, with 9 bases lining up with TRBD2. V lost 2 bases, J lost 3 bases, and 13 bases stayed unmatched. From germline, CDR1 is SGHNT and CDR2 YYREEE (reference sequence). This CDR3 is built from 18 residues. The CDR3 region is CASSFWRGGGAGTDTQYF. CDR3 DNA: TGTGCCAGCAGCTTCTGGAGGGGCGGGGGGGCCGGTACAGATACGCAGTATTTT.

The chain recombines TRBV2 with TRBJ2-4; 7 bases match TRBD1. V was clipped by 8 bases and J by 7 bases; unmatched bases: 8. CDR3 length equals 13 residues. Germline V CDR1 and CDR2: SNHLY, FYNNEI. The CDR3 region is CASYGQGGNIQYF. The CDR3 nucleotides are TGTGCCAGCTATGGACAAGGGGGCAACATTCAGTACTTC.

The chain is built from TRBV5-8 and TRBJ2-1, with 7 bases aligning to TRBD1. The CDR3 has 15 residues. Germline trimming cut 2 bases from V and 2 bases from J; bases unmatched to any gene: 4. CDR1 and CDR2 (germline): SGHTS, YDEGEE. The CDR3 DNA sequence: TGTGCCAGCAGCTTTTACGGGACAGCCTACAATGAGCAGTTCTTC. Its protein product is CASSFYGTAYNEQFF. Combining the CDR3 with reference TRBV5-8 and TRBJ2-1 gives the whole variable domain EAGVTQSPTHLIKTRGQQATLRCSPISGHTSVYWYQQALGLGLQFLLWYDEGEERNRGNFPPRFSGRQFPNYSSELNVNALELEDSALYLCASSFYGTAYNEQFFGPGTRLTVL.

The V gene is TRBV10-3, the J gene TRBJ1-2, with D unclear. The CDR3 loop spans 15 amino acids. V lost 0 bases, J lost 4 bases, and 12 bases lay in between. Germline V gives CDR1 ENHRY, CDR2 SYGVKD. CDR3 DNA: TGTGCCATCAGTGAGTCGACGGGATCCCTCTATGGCTACACCTTC. Encoded protein: CAISESTGSLYGYTF.

This clone appeared once. The rearrangement uses TRBV6-7 and TRBJ1-5, with TRBD1 identical over 9 bases. TRBV6-7 belongs to the ORF category, with a function that is uncertain. There are 18 residues in the CDR3. V shed 0 bases, J shed 7 bases, and the junction held 13 bases outside the gene matches. The CDR3 spells CASSYSGTGTHRGQPQHF. Written as DNA, the CDR3 is TGTGCCAGCAGTTACTCGGGGACAGGGACCCATCGGGGACAGCCCCAGCATTTT.

V is TRBV4-1 and J is TRBJ2-2, with a tentative D call TRBD2 (7 bases). V gave up 5 bases and J gave up 4 bases, with 14 bases separating them. The V gene's germline CDR1 is MGHRA and CDR2 YSYEKL. This CDR3 is built from 15 residues. The CDR3 DNA reads TGCGCCAGCAGCAATAGGGGGGGCATCACCGGGGAGCTGTTTTTT. It yields the protein CASSNRGGITGELFF.

This clone came up a few times. The J gene is TRBJ1-6, the V gene TRBV4-1; a possible D gene is TRBD1 (5 bases). Germline assignment: CDR1 MGHRA and CDR2 YSYEKL. This CDR3 comprises 17 residues. V gave up 1 base and J gave up 6 bases, with 16 bases separating them. The CDR3 region has the DNA TGCGCCAGCAGCCAAGGGGTGCCCAGGGTTATTAATTCACCCCTCCACTTT. Amino acids: CASSQGVPRVINSPLHF.

V gene TRBV6-5 combines with J gene TRBJ2-3, with 7 nucleotides matching TRBD1. Per germline, CDR1 MNHEY and CDR2 SVGAGI. CDR3 length equals 15 residues. Trimming cost V 0 bases and J 5 bases; bases outside gene matches: 5. As DNA, the CDR3 is TGTGCCAGCAGTTACTCGAACAGGGGTGGAGATACGCAGTATTTT. Its translation is CASSYSNRGGDTQYF.

The chain couples TRBV4-2 to TRBJ2-5; perhaps TRBD2 as D (5 bases). Germline CDR1 is LGHNA and CDR2 is YNFKEQ. Deletions cut 4 bases from V and 5 bases from J, with 14 bases between. This CDR3 is 14 amino acids long. DNA for the CDR3: TGTGCCAGCAGCCCGGATCTGGAGGCGGAGACCCAGTACTTC. The encoded protein is CASSPDLEAETQYF.